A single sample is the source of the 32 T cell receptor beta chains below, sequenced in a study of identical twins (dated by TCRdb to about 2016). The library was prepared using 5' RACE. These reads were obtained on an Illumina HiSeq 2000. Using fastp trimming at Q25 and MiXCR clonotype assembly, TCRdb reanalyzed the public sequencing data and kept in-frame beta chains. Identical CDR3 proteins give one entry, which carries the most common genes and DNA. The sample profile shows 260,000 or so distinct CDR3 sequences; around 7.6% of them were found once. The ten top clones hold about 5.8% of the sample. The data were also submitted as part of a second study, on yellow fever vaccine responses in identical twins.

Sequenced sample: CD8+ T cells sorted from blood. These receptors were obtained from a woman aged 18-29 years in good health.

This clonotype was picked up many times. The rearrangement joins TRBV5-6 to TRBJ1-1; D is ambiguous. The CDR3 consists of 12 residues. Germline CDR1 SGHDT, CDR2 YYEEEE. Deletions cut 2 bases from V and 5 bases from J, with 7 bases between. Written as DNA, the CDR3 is TGTGCCAGCAGCTTTTTGGGGACTGAAGCTTTCTTT. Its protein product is CASSFLGTEAFF.

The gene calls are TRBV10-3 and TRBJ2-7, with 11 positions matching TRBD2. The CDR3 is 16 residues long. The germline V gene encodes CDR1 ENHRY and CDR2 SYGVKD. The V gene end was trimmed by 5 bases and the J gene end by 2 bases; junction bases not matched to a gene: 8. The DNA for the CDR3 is TGTGCCATCAGTTCATCACTAGCGGGGGAAGCCTACGAGCAGTACTTC. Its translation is CAISSSLAGEAYEQYF.

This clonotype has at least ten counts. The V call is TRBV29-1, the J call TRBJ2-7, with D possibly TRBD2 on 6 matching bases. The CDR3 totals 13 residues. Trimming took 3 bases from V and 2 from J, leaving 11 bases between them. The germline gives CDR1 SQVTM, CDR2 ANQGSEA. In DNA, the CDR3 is TGCAGCGTTGACTTGGGGGGACCCTACGAGCAGTACTTC. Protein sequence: CSVDLGGPYEQYF.

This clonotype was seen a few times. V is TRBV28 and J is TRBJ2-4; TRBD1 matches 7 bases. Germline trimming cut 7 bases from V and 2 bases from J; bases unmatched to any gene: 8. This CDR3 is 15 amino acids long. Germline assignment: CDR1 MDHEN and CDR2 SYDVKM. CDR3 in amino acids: CASTPDRPSKNIQYF. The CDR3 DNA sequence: TGTGCCAGCACCCCGGACAGGCCGTCCAAAAACATTCAGTACTTC.

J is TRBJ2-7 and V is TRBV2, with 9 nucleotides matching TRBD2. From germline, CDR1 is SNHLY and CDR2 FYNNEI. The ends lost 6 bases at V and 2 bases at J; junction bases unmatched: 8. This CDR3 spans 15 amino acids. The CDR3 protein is CASRTASGVTYEQYF. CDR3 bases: TGTGCCAGCAGAACAGCTAGCGGGGTGACCTACGAGCAGTACTTC.

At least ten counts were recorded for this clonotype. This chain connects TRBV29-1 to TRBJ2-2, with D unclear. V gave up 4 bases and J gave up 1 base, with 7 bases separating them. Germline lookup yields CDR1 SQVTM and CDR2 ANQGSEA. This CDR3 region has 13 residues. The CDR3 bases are TGCAGCGTTGCAGCCGGGAACACCGGGGAGCTGTTTTTT. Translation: CSVAAGNTGELFF.

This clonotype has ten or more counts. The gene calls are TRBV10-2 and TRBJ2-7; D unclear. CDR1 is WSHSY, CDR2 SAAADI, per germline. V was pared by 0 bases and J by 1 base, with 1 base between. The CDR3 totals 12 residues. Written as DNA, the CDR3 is TGCGCCAGCAGTGAGTCTTCCTACGAGCAGTACGTC. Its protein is CASSESSYEQYV.

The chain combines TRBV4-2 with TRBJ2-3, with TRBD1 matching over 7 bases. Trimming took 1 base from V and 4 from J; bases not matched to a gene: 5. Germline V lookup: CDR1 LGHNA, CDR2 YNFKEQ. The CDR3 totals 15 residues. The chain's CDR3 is CASSQGGQESDTQYF. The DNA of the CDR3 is TGTGCCAGCAGCCAAGGCGGACAGGAATCAGATACGCAGTATTTT.

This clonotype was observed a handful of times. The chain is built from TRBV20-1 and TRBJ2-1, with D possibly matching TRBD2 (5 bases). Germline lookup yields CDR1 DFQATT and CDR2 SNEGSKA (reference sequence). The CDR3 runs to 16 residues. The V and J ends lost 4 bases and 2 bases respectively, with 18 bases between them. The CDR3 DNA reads TGCAGTGCTACGGGGTATGGAAAAATGGCCTACAATGAGCAGTTCTTC. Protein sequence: CSATGYGKMAYNEQFF.

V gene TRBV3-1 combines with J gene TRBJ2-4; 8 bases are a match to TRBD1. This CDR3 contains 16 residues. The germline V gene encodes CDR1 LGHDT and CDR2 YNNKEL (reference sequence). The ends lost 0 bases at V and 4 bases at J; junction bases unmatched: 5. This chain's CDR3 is CASSQDQGATKNIQYF. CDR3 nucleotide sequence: TGTGCCAGCAGCCAAGACCAGGGGGCGACGAAAAACATTCAGTACTTC.

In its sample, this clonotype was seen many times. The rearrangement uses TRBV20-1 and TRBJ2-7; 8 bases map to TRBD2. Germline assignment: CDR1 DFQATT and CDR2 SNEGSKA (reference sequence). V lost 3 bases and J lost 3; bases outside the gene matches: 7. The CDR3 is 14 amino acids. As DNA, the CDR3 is TGCAGTGCTAGGGGGACTAGTGTTGACTACGAGCAGTACTTC. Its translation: CSARGTSVDYEQYF.

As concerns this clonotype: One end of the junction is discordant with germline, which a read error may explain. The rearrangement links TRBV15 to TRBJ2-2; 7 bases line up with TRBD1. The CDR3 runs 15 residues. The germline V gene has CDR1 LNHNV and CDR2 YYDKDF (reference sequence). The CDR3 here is CATSSPRDRHRGAVF. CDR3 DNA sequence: TGTGCCACCAGCTCCCCTCGGGACAGACACCGGGGAGCTGTTTTT.

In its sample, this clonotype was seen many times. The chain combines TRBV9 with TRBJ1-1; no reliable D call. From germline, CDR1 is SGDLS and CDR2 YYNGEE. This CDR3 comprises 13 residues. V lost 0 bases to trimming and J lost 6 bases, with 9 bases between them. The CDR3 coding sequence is TGTGCCAGCAGCGTAGCCCCGGTAGCTGAAGCTTTCTTT. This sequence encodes CASSVAPVAEAFF. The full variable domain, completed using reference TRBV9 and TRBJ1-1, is DSGVTQTPKHLITATGQRVTLRCSPRSGDLSVYWYQQSLDQGLQFLIQYYNGEERAKGNILERFSAQQFPDLHSELNLSSLELGDSALYFCASSVAPVAEAFFGQGTRLTVV.

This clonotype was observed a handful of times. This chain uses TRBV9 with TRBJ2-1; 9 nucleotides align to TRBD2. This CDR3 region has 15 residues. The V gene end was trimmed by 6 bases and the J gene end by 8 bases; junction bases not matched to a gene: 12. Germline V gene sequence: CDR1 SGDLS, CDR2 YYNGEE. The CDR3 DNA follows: TGTGCCAGCACAAAAAAAGGAGCGGGAGGCGATGAGCAGTTCTTC. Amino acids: CASTKKGAGGDEQFF. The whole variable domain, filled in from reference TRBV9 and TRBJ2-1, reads DSGVTQTPKHLITATGQRVTLRCSPRSGDLSVYWYQQSLDQGLQFLIQYYNGEERAKGNILERFSAQQFPDLHSELNLSSLELGDSALYFCASTKKGAGGDEQFFGPGTRLTVL.

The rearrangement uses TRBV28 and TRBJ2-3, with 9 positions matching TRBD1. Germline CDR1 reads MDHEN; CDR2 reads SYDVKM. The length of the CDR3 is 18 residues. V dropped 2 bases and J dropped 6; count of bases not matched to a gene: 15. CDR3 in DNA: TGTGCCAGCAGTTTAGAGGTAACCGGGACAGGGAGCCAGGATACGCAGTATTTT. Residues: CASSLEVTGTGSQDTQYF.

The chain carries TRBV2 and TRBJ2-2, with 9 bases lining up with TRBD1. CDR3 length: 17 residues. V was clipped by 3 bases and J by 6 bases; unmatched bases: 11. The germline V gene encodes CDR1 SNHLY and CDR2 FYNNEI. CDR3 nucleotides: TGTGCCAGCAGTGACCCTACAGGGGGCATAGGGTCCGGGGAGCTGTTTTTT. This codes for CASSDPTGGIGSGELFF.

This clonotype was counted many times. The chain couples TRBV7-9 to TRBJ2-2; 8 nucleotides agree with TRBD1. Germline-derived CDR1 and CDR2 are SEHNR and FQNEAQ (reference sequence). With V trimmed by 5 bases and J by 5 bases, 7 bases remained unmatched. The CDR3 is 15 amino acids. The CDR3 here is CASSPPTGETGELFF. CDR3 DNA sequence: TGTGCCAGCAGCCCGCCGACAGGGGAAACCGGGGAGCTGTTTTTT.

The CDR3 nucleotides read TGTGCCAGCAGCCCCTGGACAGACAACACTGAAGCTTTCTTT. Its protein is CASSPWTDNTEAFF. The chain has TRBV9 and TRBJ1-1; D is possibly TRBD1 (6 bases). V was cut by 4 bases and J by 2 bases, with 12 bases left in between. The CDR3 spans 14 residues. Germline CDR1 SGDLS, CDR2 YYNGEE.

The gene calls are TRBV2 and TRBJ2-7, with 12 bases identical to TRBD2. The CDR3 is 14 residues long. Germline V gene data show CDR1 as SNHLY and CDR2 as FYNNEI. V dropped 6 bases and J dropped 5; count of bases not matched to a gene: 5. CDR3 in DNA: TGTGCCAGCAGCGGACTAGCGGGATTAGACGAGCAGTACTTC. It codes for CASSGLAGLDEQYF.

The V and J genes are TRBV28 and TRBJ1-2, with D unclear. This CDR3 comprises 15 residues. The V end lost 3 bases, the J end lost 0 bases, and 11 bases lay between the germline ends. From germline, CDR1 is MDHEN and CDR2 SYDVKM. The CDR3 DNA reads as TGTGCCAGCAGTTTCTTCGCAAAAACTAACTATGGCTACACCTTC. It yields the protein CASSFFAKTNYGYTF.

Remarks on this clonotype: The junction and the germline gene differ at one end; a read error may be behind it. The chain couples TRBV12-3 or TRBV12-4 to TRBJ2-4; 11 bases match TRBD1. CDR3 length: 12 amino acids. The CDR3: CASSLTRDRGDF. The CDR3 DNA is TGTGCCAGCAGTCTTACGCGGGACAGGGGGGACTTC.

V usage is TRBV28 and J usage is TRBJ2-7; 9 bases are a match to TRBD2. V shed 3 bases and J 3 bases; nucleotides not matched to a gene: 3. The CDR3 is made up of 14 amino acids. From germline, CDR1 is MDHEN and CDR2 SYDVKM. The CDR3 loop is CASSFRGRVYEQYF. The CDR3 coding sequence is TGTGCCAGCAGTTTTCGCGGGAGGGTCTACGAGCAGTACTTC.

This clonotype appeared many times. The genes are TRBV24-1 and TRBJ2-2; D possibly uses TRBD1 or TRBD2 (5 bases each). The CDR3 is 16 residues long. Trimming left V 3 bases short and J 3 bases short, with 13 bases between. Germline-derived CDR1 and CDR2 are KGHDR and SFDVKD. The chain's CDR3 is CATSDQGSGYTGELFF. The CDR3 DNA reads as TGTGCCACCAGTGATCAGGGTTCGGGGTACACCGGGGAGCTGTTTTTT.

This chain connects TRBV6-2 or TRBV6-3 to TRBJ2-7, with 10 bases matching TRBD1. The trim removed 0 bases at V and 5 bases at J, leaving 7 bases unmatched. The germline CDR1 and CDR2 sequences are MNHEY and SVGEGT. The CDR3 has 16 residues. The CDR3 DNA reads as TGTGCCAGCAGTTACTCCCGGGACAGGGGTTTTAACGAGCAGTACGTC. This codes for CASSYSRDRGFNEQYV.

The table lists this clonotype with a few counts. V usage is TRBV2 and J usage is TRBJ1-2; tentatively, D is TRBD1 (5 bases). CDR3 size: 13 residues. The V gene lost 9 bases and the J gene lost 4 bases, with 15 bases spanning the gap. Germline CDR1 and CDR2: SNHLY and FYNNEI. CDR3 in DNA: TGTGCCAGTTTTTTGTCGGGGGTCTATGGCTACACCTTC. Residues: CASFLSGVYGYTF.

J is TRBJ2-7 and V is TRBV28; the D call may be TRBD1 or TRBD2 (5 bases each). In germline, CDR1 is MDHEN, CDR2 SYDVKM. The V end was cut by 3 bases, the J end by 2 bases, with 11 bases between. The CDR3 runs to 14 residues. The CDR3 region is CASSLGVGAYEQYF. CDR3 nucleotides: TGTGCCAGCAGTTTGGGGGTTGGCGCCTACGAGCAGTACTTC.

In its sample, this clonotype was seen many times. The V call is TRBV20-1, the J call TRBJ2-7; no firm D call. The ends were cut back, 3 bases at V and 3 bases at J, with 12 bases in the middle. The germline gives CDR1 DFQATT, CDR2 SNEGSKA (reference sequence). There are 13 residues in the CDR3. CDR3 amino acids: CSASAVGYYEQYF. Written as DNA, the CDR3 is TGCAGTGCTAGTGCTGTCGGGTACTACGAGCAGTACTTC.

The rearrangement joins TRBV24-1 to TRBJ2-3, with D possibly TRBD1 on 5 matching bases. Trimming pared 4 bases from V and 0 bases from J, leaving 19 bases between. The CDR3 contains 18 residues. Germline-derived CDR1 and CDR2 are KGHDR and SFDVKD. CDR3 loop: CATSDPGHGEGSTDTQYF. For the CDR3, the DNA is TGTGCCACCAGTGACCCCGGACACGGAGAAGGTAGCACAGATACGCAGTATTTT.

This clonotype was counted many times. In nucleotides, the CDR3 is TGCGCCAGCAGCTTGTCAGTGAACACTGAAGCTTTCTTT. Translation: CASSLSVNTEAFF. The chain employs TRBV5-1 and TRBJ1-1; D gene uncertain. The V gene lost 1 base and the J gene lost 0 bases, with 4 bases spanning the gap. Germline V gene data show CDR1 as SGHRS and CDR2 as YFSETQ. The CDR3 has 13 amino acids.

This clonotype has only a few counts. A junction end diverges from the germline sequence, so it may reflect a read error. The CDR3 coding sequence is TGTGCTAGTGGTTCTATTGATGAAGAGCCCCAGTACTTC. This gives the protein CASGSIDEEPQYF. V is TRBV12-5 and J is TRBJ2-5; D is uncertain. The germline V gene has CDR1 LGHNT and CDR2 FRNRAP. The CDR3 runs to 13 residues.

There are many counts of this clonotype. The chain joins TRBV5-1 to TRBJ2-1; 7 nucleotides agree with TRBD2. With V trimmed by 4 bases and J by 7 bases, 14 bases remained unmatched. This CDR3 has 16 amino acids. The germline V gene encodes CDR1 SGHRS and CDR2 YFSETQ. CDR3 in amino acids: CASSVHRRELTNEQFF. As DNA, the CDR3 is TGCGCCAGCAGCGTACATCGGCGGGAGCTAACGAATGAGCAGTTCTTC.

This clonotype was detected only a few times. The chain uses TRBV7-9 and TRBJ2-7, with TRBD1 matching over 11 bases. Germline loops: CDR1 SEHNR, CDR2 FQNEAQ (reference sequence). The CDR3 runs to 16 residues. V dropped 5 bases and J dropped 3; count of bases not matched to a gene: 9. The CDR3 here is CASSDLDRGPFYEQYF. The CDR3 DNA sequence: TGTGCCAGCAGCGACCTGGACAGGGGGCCCTTCTACGAGCAGTACTTC.